The rows below give T cell receptor beta chains drawn from one sample of a study of blood T cell repertoires in COVID-19. Data came from immunoSEQ multiplex PCR; TCRdb stores just in-frame clones and leaves some out. Of roughly 250,000 clones detected, approximately 80% appear once; the ten largest clones hold about 5.3%. Sequencing was carried out using peripheral blood. All receptors derive from a woman older than 75 with active or convalescent COVID-19. Each CDR3 is given with its conserved first and last residue. A D gene is named only where the DNA matches it firmly. Clone size appears in some rows only: once, few, many, or a class for an expanded clone.

size	V	J	D	DNA	CDR3
-	TRBV28	TRBJ1-5	TRBD1	TGTGCCAGCAGTCGAGGACAGGGGCCCTATCAGCCCCAGCATTTT	CASSRGQGPYQPQHF
-	TRBV6-6	TRBJ1-2	-	TGTGCCAGCAGTTCCTCTCAAGGGGCAGGCAATGGCTACACCTTC	CASSSSQGAGNGYTF
-	TRBV30	TRBJ2-5	-	TGTGCCTGGACAGGACAAGAGACCCAGTACTTC	CAWTGQETQYF
-	TRBV29-1	TRBJ2-5	TRBD1	TGCAGCGTTGAAGGGGAACCGGGACAGGGGAGGGAGACCCAGTACTTC	CSVEGEPGQGRETQYF
-	TRBV6-5	TRBJ1-5	-	TGTGCCAGCAGTCCCCTGCCCTATAGCAATCAGCCCCAGCATTTT	CASSPLPYSNQPQHF
few	TRBV6-5	TRBJ1-1	-	TGTGCCAGCAGTTACCGTAGTAGGAACACTGAAGCTTTCTTT	CASSYRSRNTEAFF
-	TRBV2	TRBJ2-7	TRBD2	TGTGCCAGCAGTGAGCGGGGGGGCGTGTACGAGCAGTACTTC	CASSERGGVYEQYF
-	TRBV5-1	TRBJ1-2	TRBD1	TGCGCCAGCAGCTCCATGACAGGGAGCGGCTATGGCTACACCTTC	CASSSMTGSGYGYTF
-	TRBV5-1	TRBJ2-3	TRBD1	TGCGCCAGCAGTCAGGCGGGACAGGGAGATACGCAGTATTTT	CASSQAGQGDTQYF
-	TRBV7-2	TRBJ2-7	TRBD1	TGTGCCAGCAGAGACAGGGTCGTCTACGAGCAGTACTTC	CASRDRVVYEQYF
-	TRBV6-5	TRBJ1-5	-	TGTGCCAGCAGTTACTCCAGTGGCAATCAGCCCCAGCATTTT	CASSYSSGNQPQHF
-	TRBV7-9	TRBJ1-4	-	TGTGCCAGCAGCAGGGGCAGTAATGAAAAACTGTTTTTT	CASSRGSNEKLFF
-	TRBV20-1	TRBJ1-1	-	TGCAGTGCTAGAGGTAGTACTGAAGCTTTCTTT	CSARGSTEAFF
-	TRBV18	TRBJ2-3	-	TGTGCCAGCTCACCTAGCGTAACACGGACAGATACGCAGTATTTT	CASSPSVTRTDTQYF
-	TRBV19	TRBJ1-1	TRBD1	TGTGCCAGTAGGGTGCCGGGACAGTCGAACACTGAAGCTTTCTTT	CASRVPGQSNTEAFF
-	TRBV18	TRBJ1-2	TRBD1	TGTGCCAGCTCACTCGGACAGGGCCTTGATGGCTACACCTTC	CASSLGQGLDGYTF
once	TRBV6-1	TRBJ2-7	-	TGTGCCAGCAGTGAAGCGGGAGTTGACTACGAGCAGTACTTC	CASSEAGVDYEQYF
few	TRBV3-1/TRBV3-2	TRBJ1-6	TRBD1	TGTGCCAGCAGCCAAACAGGGGGGGATTCACCCCTCCACTTT	CASSQTGGDSPLHF
few	TRBV19	TRBJ2-5	TRBD2	TGTGCCAGTACTAGCGGGGGGAGTCGGCAAGAGACCCAGTACTTC	CASTSGGSRQETQYF
-	TRBV10-1	TRBJ2-3	TRBD2	TGCGCCAGCAGTGACGGGACTAGCGGGGGTGCGGGAACGCAGTATTTT	CASSDGTSGGAGTQYF
-	TRBV21-1	TRBJ2-5	-	TGTGCCAGCAGCAAAGTAACGGACCAAGAGACCCAGTACTTC	CASSKVTDQETQYF
-	TRBV3-1/TRBV3-2	TRBJ1-1	-	TGTGCCAGCAGCCCTGCGGGAGGGAGGGCGAACACTGAAGCTTTCTTT	CASSPAGGRANTEAFF
-	TRBV7-2	TRBJ1-4	-	TGTGCCAGCAGCCCGACAGCAACTAATGAAAAACTGTTTTTT	CASSPTATNEKLFF
-	TRBV10-3	TRBJ1-5	TRBD1	TGTGCCATCAGCCTGACAGGGGCGGAACAGCCCCAGCATTTT	CAISLTGAEQPQHF
-	TRBV12-3/TRBV12-4	TRBJ2-1	-	TGTGCCAGCAGTTTAGGTCAGTCCGGGGAGCAGTTCTTC	CASSLGQSGEQFF
once	TRBV6-1	TRBJ1-2	-	TGTGCCAGCAGTGAAAGCTCTGGCCGCCTAGGCGTCTATGGCTACACCTTC	CASSESSGRLGVYGYTF
-	TRBV20-1	TRBJ1-3	TRBD1	TGCAGTGCTAGTAACAGGGGGCAGGGAAACACCATATATTTT	CSASNRGQGNTIYF
-	TRBV11-3	TRBJ1-1	TRBD1	TGTGCCAGCAGCTTAGGGACAGGGTCTAGTGAAGCTTTCTTT	CASSLGTGSSEAFF
-	TRBV5-1	TRBJ2-5	-	TGCGCCAGCAGCTTGAGTCTAGCAGAGAGAGAGACCCAGTACTTC	CASSLSLAERETQYF
-	TRBV18	TRBJ2-7	TRBD2	TGTGCCAGCTCACCACCGGGGGGGTCCCTCGGGGAGCAGTACTTC	CASSPPGGSLGEQYF
-	TRBV25-1	TRBJ1-2	TRBD1	TGTGCCAGCAAGAGACAGGGGGCCTATGGCTACACCTTC	CASKRQGAYGYTF
-	TRBV27	TRBJ2-3	-	TGTGCCAGCAGTGTCCTCCGTGGGAGTACAGATACGCAGTATTTT	CASSVLRGSTDTQYF
-	TRBV5-6	TRBJ1-2	-	TGTGCCAGCAGCCTAACAGGTCACCAGGGTCCGGGTGGCTACACCTTC	CASSLTGHQGPGGYTF
few	TRBV7-2	TRBJ1-1	-	TGTGCCAGCAGCCTTAGCGGCTGGACAGCTTTCTTT	CASSLSGWTAFF
-	TRBV24-1	TRBJ2-7	TRBD2	TGTGCCACCAGTGAGTCCGGGACTAGCGGCTTGTACGAGCAGTACTTC	CATSESGTSGLYEQYF
few	TRBV18	TRBJ1-3	-	TGTGCCAGCTCACCAGTCTGGAGTAGGCCTGGAAACACCATATATTTT	CASSPVWSRPGNTIYF
-	TRBV29-1	TRBJ2-7	TRBD2	TGCAGCGTTGGAGGAGGGAGTCGGGGGGACGAGCAGTACTTC	CSVGGGSRGDEQYF
-	TRBV7-9	TRBJ2-1	TRBD2	TGTGCCAGCAGCGAGACCGGGACTACTAATGAGCAGTTCTTC	CASSETGTTNEQFF
-	TRBV5-1	TRBJ1-1	-	TGCGCTAGCCGAGCGGGCGCTAATATGAACACTGAAGCTTTCTTT	CASRAGANMNTEAFF
-	TRBV2	TRBJ1-1	TRBD1	TGTGCCAGCAGACCCCGACAGGGCCACACTGAAGCTTTCTTT	CASRPRQGHTEAFF
once	TRBV19	TRBJ1-5	TRBD1	TGTGCCAGTACCCCAGGGGGTAGCAATCAGCCCCAGCATTTT	CASTPGGSNQPQHF
-	TRBV5-4	TRBJ2-3	TRBD2	TGTGCCAGCAGCTTTTATTCGGGGGGGCCAGGGGATACGCAGTATTTT	CASSFYSGGPGDTQYF
-	TRBV18	TRBJ2-1	-	TGTGCCAGCTCACCGACCTATTTACAGGGCTACAATGAGCAGTTCTTC	CASSPTYLQGYNEQFF
-	TRBV5-4	TRBJ2-5	-	TGTGCCAGCAGCTTGCCAGGGCCGCGCGAGACCCAGTACTTC	CASSLPGPRETQYF
-	TRBV2	TRBJ1-5	-	TGTGCCAGCAGTGACGTAAATCAGCCCCAGCATTTT	CASSDVNQPQHF
-	TRBV28	TRBJ1-2	-	TGTGCCAGCAGCCCGGCGAGGGTAGACTATGGCTACACCTTC	CASSPARVDYGYTF
-	TRBV7-8	TRBJ2-1	-	TGTGCCAGCAGCTTAGCGCCCAAACTAGGGAGAGAAAACAATGAGCAGTTCTTC	CASSLAPKLGRENNEQFF
once	TRBV5-4	TRBJ2-1	TRBD2	TGTGCCAGCAGCCCGGGACTAGCGGGAGATTGGATCGATGAGCAGTTCTTC	CASSPGLAGDWIDEQFF